The present TCR beta chain was sequenced within a study of blood T cell repertoires in COVID-19. Germline V gene sequence: CDR1 LNHDA, CDR2 SQIVND (reference sequence). Deletions cut 3 bases from V and 4 bases from J, with 15 bases between. CDR3 length: 16 amino acids. Data came from immunoSEQ multiplex PCR; TCRdb stores just in-frame clones and leaves some out. The sample lists some 150,000 clones, 70% to 90% seen once, with over 2% in the top ten. The sequenced sample was peripheral blood. The chain couples TRBV19 to TRBJ2-2; D might be TRBD1 (5 bases). The TCR comes from a woman in her 70s with acute or convalescent COVID-19. CDR3 coding DNA: TGTGCCAGTAGTATTCGGACAACTGGGGCCACCGGGGAGCTGTTTTTT. It yields the protein CASSIRTTGATGELFF.